This T cell receptor beta chain was recovered during a study of T cell responses to AZD1222 COVID-19 vaccine (dated by TCRdb to about 2021). For context, the study as a whole: AZD1222 recipients with second doses at about 4 weeks or about 12 weeks were pooled, because spike-specific TCR depth and breadth did not differ between schedules. A total of 233 trial participants underwent TCR sequencing, of whom about 200 received two doses of AZD1222 and about 25 received two doses of the MenACWY control vaccine. Trial participants were enrolled into age subgroups of 18-55, 56-69 and 70-plus years, which contained about 150, 27 and 61 TCR-sequenced participants, respectively. Findings and caveats that apply to the study as a whole: No day 14 peak-response samples were available, so repertoires were characterized only after the peak T cell response. Epitopes outside the regions mutated in the B.1.351 and B.1.1.7 variants were reportedly recognized by nearly half of the unique spike-specific TCRs. In the small 56-69-year group, the increase in depth fell short of significance, most likely because of low power. Conclusions about previously exposed vaccinees are limited, since just five to seven AZD1222 recipients were seropositive for SARS-CoV-2 at baseline. Participants were mostly white British and included more females than males, and it was suggested by the authors that clonal diversity may have been underestimated. After two AZD1222 doses, spike-specific TCR breadth and depth were significantly higher than at day 0 and than in MenACWY recipients. Vaccine-associated CD4 TCRs spanned the whole spike protein, with dominant responses in regions 160-218 and 743-854.

The CDR3 regions of human TCRbeta chains were analyzed by immunosequencing. Concerning the study's data processing: TCRs in the repertoires were matched against a reference library of SARS-CoV-2-specific TCRs that had been generated with the MIRA antigen-specificity platform. Breadth was defined as the fraction of unique TCRs that were SARS-CoV-2-associated. Depth was defined as the fraction of total T cells that were SARS-CoV-2-associated. Using the MIRA data, each spike-specific TCR was mapped to the spike region that the TCR reacts to and placed in a CD4 or CD8 class. Log10-transformed breadth and depth values were compared by one-way ANOVA with Sidak's multiple comparisons tests. TCRdb holds this immuneACCESS table with in-frame rearrangements only. Some clones are missing; in checked studies, unresolved V genes explain under half, and the rest has no known cause. V, J and clone size are taken as reported in that table, and D and trimming were inferred from the DNA itself. The sample contains around 100,000 clones, around 87% of them found a single time. Of the sample, under 4% is held by the ten largest clones.

Regarding this clone: Its antigen remains unidentified. There are no base qualities to consult, and no much larger clone falls within one base.

This sample's time point label indicates: baseline before first vaccination. The vaccinee samples were drawn from two UK trials, COV001 and COV002, one of which was a single-blind randomized controlled phase 2/3 trial testing AZD1222 (ChAdOx1 nCoV-19) in healthy adults. For TCRbeta chain sequencing, PBMC samples were collected from trial participants at day 0 and at day 28 after the second dose. Germline trimming amounts to 5 bases on V and 8 bases on J, with 5 as the count of junction bases outside the gene matches. Measured from the cysteine to the phenylalanine, the CDR3 is 12 residues long. The entry retains the CDR3 DNA only, 36 bases that are in frame from base 1. The germline V gene (reference sequence) sets CDR1 to SGHNT and CDR2 to YYREEE.

Here the chain combines TRBV5-4 and TRBJ1-2, with TRBD1 identical over 8 junction bases. The source material was peripheral blood, sampled on day 0 of AZD1222 vaccination. The sequence derives from an adult in good health. The sequence in DNA is TGTGCCAGCAGGACAGGGACAGGAGGCTACACCTTC. It is translated as CASRTGTGGYTF. Beyond the CDR3, the reference TRBV5-4 and TRBJ1-2 genes provide the residues; the full variable domain reads: ETGVTQSPTHLIKTRGQQVTLRCSSQSGHNTVSWYQQALGQGPQFIFQYYREEENGRGNFPPRFSGLQFPNYSSELNVNALELDDSALYLCASRTGTGGYTFGSGTRLTVV.